The next 26 T cell receptor beta chains were all read from a single sample in a study of Graves' ophthalmopathy and Graves' hyperthyroidism. As the template, RNA transcripts were used to amplify TCR beta CDR3 regions. The library came from an HTBI-primed first-round RT-PCR and a second-round multiplex PCR. TCRdb processed the multiplex PCR reads anew with MiXCR; each CDR3 protein has one entry. The sample contains about 500,000 distinct CDR3 sequences, just under 40% of which appear only once. The sequencing input was peripheral blood or thyroid tissue (not recorded which). The origin of the receptors is an adult man with Graves' hyperthyroidism.

The chain joins TRBV13 to TRBJ2-7, with D possibly being TRBD2 (7 bases). Gene TRBJ2-4 matches the end of the DNA better, so the J call may be wrong. Looked up from germline, CDR1 is PRHDT and CDR2 is FYEKMQ (reference sequence). This CDR3 contains 13 residues. The DNA of the CDR3 is TGTGCCAGCAGTCCCCGGGGGGCCAACATTCAGTACTTC. Amino acid sequence: CASSPRGANIQYF.

This rearrangement joins TRBV7-9 to TRBJ1-2, with 10 bases that match TRBD1. Germline CDR1 SEHNR, CDR2 FQNEAQ (reference sequence). J was trimmed by 5 bases and V by 4 bases; bases with no gene match: 7. CDR3 length equals 15 residues. The CDR3 DNA follows: TGTGCCAGCAGCTCAGGGACAGGGGTAGGGTATGGCTACACCTTC. Translating it yields CASSSGTGVGYGYTF.

The chain uses TRBV12-3 or TRBV12-4 and TRBJ1-4; 8 bases agree with TRBD1. CDR3 length equals 14 residues. After removal of 5 bases from V and 8 bases from J, the junction contained 7 bases not matched to a gene. The CDR3 here is CASSRTGLEEKLFF. The CDR3 DNA is TGTGCCAGCAGTCGGACAGGGCTGGAGGAAAAACTGTTTTTT.

The rearrangement joins TRBV7-9 to TRBJ1-1; D may be TRBD1 (6 bases). Looked up from germline, CDR1 is SEHNR and CDR2 is FQNEAQ (reference sequence). This CDR3 has 15 amino acids. V was clipped by 3 bases and J by 3 bases, with 14 bases between them. The CDR3 nucleotides read TGTGCCAGCAGCTTCACAGGGTCGCGGGACACTGAAGCTTTCTTT. Amino acid sequence: CASSFTGSRDTEAFF.

This clonotype was detected only a few times. The chain has TRBV20-1 and TRBJ1-2; D is unresolved. Per the germline V gene, CDR1 is DFQATT and CDR2 is SNEGSKA (reference sequence). V gave up 3 bases and J gave up 2 bases, with 10 bases separating them. The length of the CDR3 is 13 residues. For the CDR3, the DNA is TGCAGTGCTAGGCCAACTCAAAACTATGGCTACACCTTC. As protein: CSARPTQNYGYTF.

The chain combines TRBV5-1 with TRBJ2-2, with TRBD2 identical over 10 bases. Germline V gene sequence: CDR1 SGHRS, CDR2 YFSETQ. V gave up 4 bases and J gave up 5 bases; unmatched junction bases: 11. The CDR3 length is 17 residues. The CDR3 reads CASSRTLAGVGTGELFF. The CDR3 region has the DNA TGCGCCAGCAGCCGAACTCTAGCGGGAGTTGGGACCGGGGAGCTGTTTTTT. The full variable domain, with the rest looked up from reference TRBV5-1 and TRBJ2-2, is KAGVTQTPRYLIKTRGQQVTLSCSPISGHRSVSWYQQTPGQGLQFLFEYFSETQRNKGNFPGRFSGRQFSNSRSEMNVSTLELGDSALYLCASSRTLAGVGTGELFFGEGSRLTVL.

The sample holds many counts of this clonotype. This chain links TRBV29-1 with TRBJ2-2; D could derive from TRBD1 or TRBD2 (5 bases each). In germline, CDR1 is SQVTM, CDR2 ANQGSEA. Trimming cost V 5 bases and J 1 base, with 14 bases left between them. This CDR3 contains 15 residues. The CDR3 protein is CSVSLLGVNTGELFF. The CDR3, as DNA: TGCAGCGTTTCCTTACTAGGGGTGAACACCGGGGAGCTGTTTTTT.

In its sample, this clonotype was seen many times. The chain uses TRBV7-9 and TRBJ1-1, with D possibly being TRBD1 (6 bases). Germline values: CDR1 SEHNR, CDR2 FQNEAQ (reference sequence). Trimming left V 3 bases short and J 1 base short, with 12 bases between. The CDR3 is 15 amino acids. The CDR3 nucleotides are TGTGCCAGCAGCTTGCAGACGACAGGGAACACTGAAGCTTTCTTT. This sequence encodes CASSLQTTGNTEAFF.

The chain links TRBV24-1 to TRBJ2-3; D is perhaps TRBD2 (6 bases). The CDR3 consists of 15 residues. V was trimmed by 0 bases and J by 2 bases, leaving 8 bases between them. Germline V CDR1 and CDR2: KGHDR, SFDVKD. CDR3 sequence: CATSDLREPTDTQYF. As DNA, the CDR3 is TGTGCCACCAGTGATTTGCGGGAGCCCACAGATACGCAGTATTTT.

The chain links TRBV7-9 to TRBJ1-2; 8 bases match TRBD1. Germline V gives CDR1 SEHNR, CDR2 FQNEAQ (reference sequence). The trim removed 5 bases at V and 3 bases at J, leaving 11 bases unmatched. The CDR3 length is 16 residues. CDR3 loop: CASSDRQGTIYYGYTF. In DNA, the CDR3 is TGTGCCAGCAGCGATCGACAGGGGACCATCTACTATGGCTACACCTTC.

This clonotype has a single count. The chain links TRBV20-1 to TRBJ1-5; D possibly corresponds to TRBD1 (6 bases). Trimming took 4 bases from V and 11 from J, leaving 18 bases between them. Germline V gives CDR1 DFQATT, CDR2 SNEGSKA (reference sequence). CDR3 size: 13 residues. CDR3 nucleotide sequence: TGCAGTGCTAAAGACCGGGGGCGGGAGACCCAGCATTTT. Protein sequence: CSAKDRGRETQHF.

This clonotype was counted ten times or more. This chain links TRBV7-6 with TRBJ2-5; 7 positions match TRBD1. Unmatched junction bases numbered 5, after V lost 1 base and J lost 3 bases. Germline CDR1 and CDR2: SGHVS and FNYEAQ. This CDR3 is 15 amino acids long. The CDR3 coding sequence is TGTGCCAGCAGCTTAGAGGCAGGGGGAAAAGAGACCCAGTACTTC. Its protein is CASSLEAGGKETQYF.

This clonotype came up many times. The chain has TRBV15 and TRBJ2-7; no clear D gene. The CDR3 is 14 residues long. Germline V gene lookup returns CDR1 LNHNV and CDR2 YYDKDF (reference sequence). V lost 0 bases to trimming and J lost 2 bases, with 8 bases between them. The CDR3, as DNA: TGTGCCACCAGCAGAGATAGGGTCCCCTACGAGCAGTACTTC. This translates into CATSRDRVPYEQYF.

This clonotype has at least ten counts. The chain combines TRBV14 with TRBJ2-7, with 12 bases identical to TRBD2. The CDR3 extends over 17 amino acids. Per germline, CDR1 SGHDN and CDR2 FVKESK. V was clipped by 1 base and J by 4 bases; unmatched bases: 8. The CDR3: CASSQGRSTSGRYEQYF. CDR3 sequence (DNA): TGTGCCAGCAGCCAAGGAAGATCAACTAGCGGGAGGTACGAGCAGTACTTC.

The rearrangement joins TRBV2 to TRBJ1-2; 7 bases align to TRBD1. Looked up from germline, CDR1 is SNHLY and CDR2 is FYNNEI. This CDR3 region has 14 residues. Trimming removed 5 bases from V and 4 bases from J; junction bases left unmatched: 7. In DNA, the CDR3 is TGTGCCAGCAGTATCAGGGGGACCGGCTATGGCTACACCTTC. Translated, it gives CASSIRGTGYGYTF.

This clonotype was counted at least ten times. This chain links TRBV2 with TRBJ1-1, with 8 bases identical to TRBD1. The CDR3 is 12 amino acids. Trimming took 7 bases from V and 7 from J; bases not matched to a gene: 5. Germline loops: CDR1 SNHLY, CDR2 FYNNEI. CDR3 sequence: CASTTGGIEAFF. CDR3 in DNA: TGTGCCAGCACTACAGGGGGAATTGAAGCTTTCTTT.

To note about this clonotype: This may stem from a read error, because a much larger clone lies one nucleotide away. The chain combines TRBV7-9 with TRBJ1-1; 7 bases agree with TRBD1. The CDR3 has 15 residues. The germline CDR1 and CDR2 sequences are SEHNR and FQNEAQ (reference sequence). The CDR3 region has the DNA TGTGCCAGCAGCTTGCAGACGACAGGGAACACTGAAACTTTCTTT. Translated, it gives CASSLQTTGNTETFF.

This clonotype has a count of ten or more. The CDR3: CASSHLLIGQPQHF. The CDR3 nucleotides are TGCGCCAGCAGCCATCTTCTTATAGGTCAGCCCCAGCATTTT. The V gene is TRBV4-1, the J gene TRBJ1-5; D is ambiguous. The germline gives CDR1 MGHRA, CDR2 YSYEKL. Trimming shortened V by 3 bases and J by 6 bases, and 12 bases separated the two germline ends. This CDR3 contains 14 residues.

The chain employs TRBV30 and TRBJ1-4, with TRBD1 matching 10 bases. Germline V gene data show CDR1 as GTSNPN and CDR2 as SVGIG (reference sequence). V shed 8 bases, J shed 5 bases, and the junction held 8 bases outside the gene matches. CDR3 length equals 14 residues. CDR3 protein: CARSSGQGNEKLFF. Here the CDR3 DNA reads TGTGCCCGATCCTCGGGACAGGGGAATGAAAAACTGTTTTTT.

The CDR3 sequence: CASSLRTGRGETQYF. The DNA of the CDR3 is TGTGCCAGCAGCCTCAGGACAGGGCGAGGGGAGACCCAGTACTTC. The rearrangement joins TRBV7-2 to TRBJ2-5, with TRBD1 identical over 8 bases. Per the germline V gene, CDR1 is SGHTA and CDR2 is FQGNSA. V lost 5 bases, J lost 5 bases, and 10 bases stayed unmatched. CDR3 length equals 15 residues.

This clonotype was detected only a few times. A much bigger clone sits one base away, suggesting this may be a read error. V and J are TRBV29-1 and TRBJ1-5; D is ambiguous. From germline, CDR1 is SQVTM and CDR2 ANQGSEA. This CDR3 has 12 residues. The CDR3 bases are TGCAGCGTGGGCAGACACAATCAGCCCCGGCATTTT. Amino acid sequence: CSVGRHNQPRHF. Variable domain in full (rest from reference TRBV29-1 and TRBJ1-5): SAVISQKPSRDICQRGTSLTIQCQVDSQVTMMFWYRQQPGQSLTLIATANQGSEATYESGFVIDKFPISRPNLTFSTLTVSNMSPEDSSIYLCSVGRHNQPRHFGDGTRLSIL.

This clonotype occurred many times. The chain joins TRBV10-3 to TRBJ2-5; D is possibly TRBD1 (6 bases). The germline V gene has CDR1 ENHRY and CDR2 SYGVKD. Trimming stripped 10 bases from V and 0 bases from J, with 9 bases between. This CDR3 region has 12 residues. The CDR3 reads CATRDNQETQYF. The CDR3 nucleotides read TGTGCCACCCGGGACAACCAAGAGACCCAGTACTTC.

This clonotype was picked up one time. With a much larger clone just one base away, this may be a read error. The CDR3 end shows no conserved phenylalanine or tryptophan, and so a read error is likely. The chain combines TRBV7-9 with TRBJ2-7; the match to TRBD2 covers 9 bases. The germline V gene encodes CDR1 SEHNR and CDR2 FQNEAQ (reference sequence). CDR3 length equals 16 residues. Losses at the gene ends were 5 bases for V and 1 base for J; bases not matched to a gene: 9. CDR3 sequence (DNA): TGTGCCAGCAGCAATAGGAGGGCGGGAGGGTCCTACGAGCAGTACCTC. Its translation is CASSNRRAGGSYEQYL.

Remarks on this clonotype: A much larger clone differs by one base, so this may be a read error. The rearrangement joins TRBV2 to TRBJ2-2; D is perhaps TRBD2 (6 bases). There are 14 residues in the CDR3. Germline CDR1 is SNHLY and CDR2 is FYNNEI. This chain's CDR3 is CAISVDWNTGGLFF. The CDR3 DNA is TGTGCCATCAGTGTGGACTGGAACACCGGGGGGCTGTTTTTT.

This clonotype was picked up many times. V gene TRBV20-1 combines with J gene TRBJ2-7, with D possibly being TRBD2 (5 bases). V lost 0 bases, J lost 6 bases, and 15 bases lay in between. The CDR3 totals 14 residues. The V gene's germline CDR1 is DFQATT and CDR2 SNEGSKA (reference sequence). CDR3: CSARDRGSSGEQYF. The DNA for the CDR3 is TGCAGTGCTAGAGATCGCGGTTCGAGCGGCGAGCAGTACTTC.

This clonotype was observed many times. The V and J genes are TRBV6-6 and TRBJ1-1; D may be TRBD1 (6 bases). The V gene lost 2 bases and the J gene lost 11 bases, with 18 bases spanning the gap. The CDR3 is 14 amino acids. Germline loops: CDR1 MNHNY, CDR2 SVGAGI (reference sequence). CDR3 DNA sequence: TGTGCCAGCAGTTACAACCCTGGACAGTCGCAGGCTTTCTTT. Residues: CASSYNPGQSQAFF.